The clone carrying this T cell receptor beta chain was picked up many times. The antigen is not known. This specimen belongs to a study of T cell repertoires in cytomegalovirus infection. V was trimmed by 6 bases and J by 1 base, leaving 22 bases between them. CDR1 is SGHVS and CDR2 is FNYEAQ in the germline V gene. The CDR3 runs 17 residues. A single record per CDR3 protein comes from TCRdb applying MiXCR to the reads. The sample carries nearly 650,000 distinct CDR3 sequences, approximately 25% recorded once. Study-level findings and limits: HLA-C-restricted CMV clonotypes gave the most frequent clonotype in two of eight donors.

Sequencing was done on a sample of CD8+ T cells from PBMCs. The origin of this receptor is a human donor in good health (CMV status not recorded). Some clones in this sample may be carry-over from other donors' samples. The V and J genes are TRBV7-6 and TRBJ2-7, with TRBD1 as a possible D gene (6 bases). The CDR3 region is CASSFLSGQTKSYEQYF. As DNA, the CDR3 is TGTGCCAGCAGTTTCCTCAGCGGACAGACTAAATCCTACGAGCAGTACTTC.